This T cell receptor beta chain originates from a study of T cell responses to AZD1222 COVID-19 vaccine. Whole-study findings and limits: With two AZD1222 doses given, Spike-specific TCR breadth and depth both rose. Most donors were white British and more were female, and clonal diversity was possibly underestimated. Regions 160-218 and 743-854 dominated among vaccine-associated CD4 TCRs spanning spike. Repertoires in all cases were sampled only once the peak T cell response had passed.

The CDR3 is 15 amino acids. CDR1 and CDR2 from the germline V gene are SNHLY and FYNNEI. V dropped 5 bases and J dropped 1 base, with 9 bases sitting between them. TCRdb keeps only in-frame clones here, not all; method: immunoSEQ multiplex PCR. The table shows about 120,000 clones, with about 89% occurring only once. Notes on this clone: Its target is not known.

The J gene is TRBJ2-6, the V gene TRBV2; tentative D call: TRBD1 (6 bases). The TCR sequence derives from an adult in good health. The starting material was peripheral blood, obtained on day 0 of AZD1222 vaccination. In DNA form, the CDR3 reads TGTGCCAGCAGTAACAGGGTATCTGGGGCCAACGTCCTGACTTTC. Amino acids: CASSNRVSGANVLTF.